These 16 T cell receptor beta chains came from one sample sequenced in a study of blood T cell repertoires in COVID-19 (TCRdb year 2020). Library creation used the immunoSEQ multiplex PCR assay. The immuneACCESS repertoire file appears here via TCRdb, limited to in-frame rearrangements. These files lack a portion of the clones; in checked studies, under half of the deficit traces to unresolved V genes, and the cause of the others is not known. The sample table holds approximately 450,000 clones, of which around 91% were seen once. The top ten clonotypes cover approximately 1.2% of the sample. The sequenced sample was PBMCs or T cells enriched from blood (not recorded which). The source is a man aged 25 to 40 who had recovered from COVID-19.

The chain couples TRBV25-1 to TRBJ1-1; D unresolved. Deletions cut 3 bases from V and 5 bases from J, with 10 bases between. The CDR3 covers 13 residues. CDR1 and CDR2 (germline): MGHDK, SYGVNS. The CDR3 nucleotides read TGTGCCAGCAGTGACCGGGGTGAAACTGAAGCTTTCTTT. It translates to CASSDRGETEAFF. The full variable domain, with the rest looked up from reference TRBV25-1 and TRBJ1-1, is EADIYQTPRYLVIGTGKKITLECSQTMGHDKMYWYQQDPGMELHLIHYSYGVNSTEKGDLSSESTVSRIRTEHFPLTLESARPSHTSQYLCASSDRGETEAFFGQGTRLTVV.

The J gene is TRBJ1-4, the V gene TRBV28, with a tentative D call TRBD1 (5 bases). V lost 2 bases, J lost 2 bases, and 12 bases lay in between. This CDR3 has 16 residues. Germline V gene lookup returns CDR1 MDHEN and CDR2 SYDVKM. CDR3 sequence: CASSLGGAGTNEKLFF. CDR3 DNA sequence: TGTGCCAGCAGTTTAGGCGGGGCCGGGACTAATGAAAAACTGTTTTTT.

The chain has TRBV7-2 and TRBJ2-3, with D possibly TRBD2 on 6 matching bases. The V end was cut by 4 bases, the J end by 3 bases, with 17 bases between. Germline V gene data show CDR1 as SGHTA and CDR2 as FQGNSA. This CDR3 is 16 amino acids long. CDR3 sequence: CASSSRGKVGTDTQYF. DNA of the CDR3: TGTGCCAGCAGCTCCCGGGGGAAGGTTGGGACAGATACGCAGTATTTT.

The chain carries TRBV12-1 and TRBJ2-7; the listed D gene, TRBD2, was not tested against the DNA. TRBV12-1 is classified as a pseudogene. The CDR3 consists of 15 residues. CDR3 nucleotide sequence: TGTGCCAGCAGCTTTAGGACTAGCGGGAGTCACGAGCAGTACTTC. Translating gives CASSFRTSGSHEQYF.

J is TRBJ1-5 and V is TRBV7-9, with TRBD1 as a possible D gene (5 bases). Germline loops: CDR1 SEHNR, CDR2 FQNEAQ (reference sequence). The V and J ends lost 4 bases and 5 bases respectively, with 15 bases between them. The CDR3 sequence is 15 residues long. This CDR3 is CASSSSDPRDQPQHF. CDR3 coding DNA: TGTGCCAGCAGCTCCTCAGATCCCAGGGATCAGCCCCAGCATTTT.

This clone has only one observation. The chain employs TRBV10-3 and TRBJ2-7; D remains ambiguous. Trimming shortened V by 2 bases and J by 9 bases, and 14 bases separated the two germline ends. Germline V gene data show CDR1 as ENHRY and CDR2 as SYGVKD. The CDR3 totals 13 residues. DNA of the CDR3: TGTGCCATCAGTGAGGACGAACCCCGAGGGCAGTACTTC. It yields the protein CAISEDEPRGQYF.

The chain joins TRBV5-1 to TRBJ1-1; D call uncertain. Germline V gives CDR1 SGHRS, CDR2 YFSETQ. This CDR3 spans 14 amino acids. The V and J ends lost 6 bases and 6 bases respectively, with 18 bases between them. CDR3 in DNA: TGCGCCAGCACCCCTTTCTGGGGAGCGGCTGAAGCTTTCTTT. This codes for CASTPFWGAAEAFF.

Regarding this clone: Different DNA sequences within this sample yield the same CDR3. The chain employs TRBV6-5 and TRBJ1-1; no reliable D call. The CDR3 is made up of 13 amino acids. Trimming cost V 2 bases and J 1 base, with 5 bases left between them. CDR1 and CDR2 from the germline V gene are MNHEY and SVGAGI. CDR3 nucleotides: TGTGCCAGCAGTTACGCGGAGAACACTGAAGCTTTCTTT. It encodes CASSYAENTEAFF.

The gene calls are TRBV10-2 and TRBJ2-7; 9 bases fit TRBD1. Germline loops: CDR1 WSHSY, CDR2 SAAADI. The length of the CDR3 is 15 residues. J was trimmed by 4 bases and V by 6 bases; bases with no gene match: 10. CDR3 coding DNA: TGCGCCAGCAGAATAGACAGGGGGGGCGTTTACGAGCAGTACTTC. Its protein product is CASRIDRGGVYEQYF.

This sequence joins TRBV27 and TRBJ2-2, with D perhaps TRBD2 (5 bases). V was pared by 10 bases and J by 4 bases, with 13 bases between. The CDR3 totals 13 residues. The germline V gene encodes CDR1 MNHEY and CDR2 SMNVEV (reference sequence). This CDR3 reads CAIRGWSTGELFF. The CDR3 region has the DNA TGTGCCATACGAGGGTGGTCCACCGGGGAGCTGTTTTTT.

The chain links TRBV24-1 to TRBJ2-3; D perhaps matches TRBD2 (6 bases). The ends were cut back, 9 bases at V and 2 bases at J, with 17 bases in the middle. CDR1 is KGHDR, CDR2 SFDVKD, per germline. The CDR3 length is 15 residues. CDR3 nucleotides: TGTGCCACCGGCGGGGCGGCTCCGAACACAGATACGCAGTATTTT. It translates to CATGGAAPNTDTQYF.

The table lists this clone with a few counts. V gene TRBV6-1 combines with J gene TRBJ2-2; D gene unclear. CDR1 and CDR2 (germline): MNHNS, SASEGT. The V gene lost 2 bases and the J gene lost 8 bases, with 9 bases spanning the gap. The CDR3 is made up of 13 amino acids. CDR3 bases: TGTGCCAGCAGTGAACGAGTACCGGGGGAGCTGTTTTTT. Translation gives CASSERVPGELFF.

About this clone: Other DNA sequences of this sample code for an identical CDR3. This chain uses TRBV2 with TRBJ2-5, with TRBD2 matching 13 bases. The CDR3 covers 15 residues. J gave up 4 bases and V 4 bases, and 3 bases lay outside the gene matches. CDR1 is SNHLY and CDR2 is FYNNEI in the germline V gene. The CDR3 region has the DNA TGTGCCAGCAGTGCAGGACTAGCGGGAGTAGAGACCCAGTACTTC. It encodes CASSAGLAGVETQYF.

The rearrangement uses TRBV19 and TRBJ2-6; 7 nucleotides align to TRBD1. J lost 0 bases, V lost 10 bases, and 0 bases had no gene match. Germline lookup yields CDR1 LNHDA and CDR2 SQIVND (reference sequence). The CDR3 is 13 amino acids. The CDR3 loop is CATGGSGANVLTF. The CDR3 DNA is TGTGCCACAGGGGGCTCTGGGGCCAACGTCCTGACTTTC.

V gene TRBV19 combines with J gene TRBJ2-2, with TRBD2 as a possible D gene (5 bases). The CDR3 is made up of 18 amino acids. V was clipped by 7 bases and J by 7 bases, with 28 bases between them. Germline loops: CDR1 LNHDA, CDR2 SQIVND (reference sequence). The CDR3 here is CASIRHPTAGELVGELFF. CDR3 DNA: TGTGCCAGTATCCGACATCCCACGGCCGGGGAGCTGGTCGGGGAGCTGTTTTTT.

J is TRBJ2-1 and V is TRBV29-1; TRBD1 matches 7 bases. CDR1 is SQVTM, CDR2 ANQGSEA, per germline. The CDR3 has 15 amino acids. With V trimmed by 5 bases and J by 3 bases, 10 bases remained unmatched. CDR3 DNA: TGCAGCGTTCTAACGGACTCAGGGGGCTACAATGAGCAGTTCTTC. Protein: CSVLTDSGGYNEQFF.